Listed below are T cell receptor beta chains from one sample, sequenced in a study of graft-versus-host responses after intestinal transplantation. Sequencing was performed with immunoSEQ multiplex PCR; in TCRdb, only in-frame clones are kept and a portion is missing. The sample lists over 90,000 clones, roughly nine tenths seen once, with nearly 0.5% in the top ten. Antigens of these TCRs are unknown. This specimen consisted of unstimulated CD8+ T cells sorted from spleen or lymph node cells, obtained before intestinal transplant. These TCRs come from a human donor who received an intestinal transplant. CDR3s include the opening cysteine and the closing phenylalanine or tryptophan. A D gene is named only where the DNA matches it firmly.

d_call v_call cdr3_aa
- TRBV19 CASSIEAGDTEAFF
- TRBV11-1 CASSPPGSYEQYF
- TRBV5-6 CASSFPGLGEQYF
- TRBV7-8 CASSFRRVGGSGANVLTF
TRBD1 TRBV5-4 CASKGGTGTTSDLYNEQFF
- TRBV5-8 CASSTRGSFGPQHF
- TRBV2 CASSEVGRGSDYGYTF
- TRBV14 CASSLGLPPETQYF
- TRBV5-6 CASSLGRIYEQYF
- TRBV27 CASSLPQSTDTQYF
- TRBV6-5 CASSGGNTEAFF
TRBD2 TRBV4-1 CASSQPWGGSGTGELFF
- TRBV6-5 CASSYAGETEAFF
TRBD1 TRBV4-1 CASSQAPDRSYEQYF
TRBD1 TRBV14 CASSQAAGGTEAFF
- TRBV30 CAWSVQGPDTQYF
TRBD1 TRBV5-6 CASSPPLRGLPNEKLFF
TRBD2 TRBV9 CASSVAGTSGYEQYF
TRBD2 TRBV7-9 CASSSSGGKSYEQYF
TRBD1 TRBV6-1 CASTQGGWYEQYF
TRBD1 TRBV4-2 CASSQEGAGGLNNEQFF